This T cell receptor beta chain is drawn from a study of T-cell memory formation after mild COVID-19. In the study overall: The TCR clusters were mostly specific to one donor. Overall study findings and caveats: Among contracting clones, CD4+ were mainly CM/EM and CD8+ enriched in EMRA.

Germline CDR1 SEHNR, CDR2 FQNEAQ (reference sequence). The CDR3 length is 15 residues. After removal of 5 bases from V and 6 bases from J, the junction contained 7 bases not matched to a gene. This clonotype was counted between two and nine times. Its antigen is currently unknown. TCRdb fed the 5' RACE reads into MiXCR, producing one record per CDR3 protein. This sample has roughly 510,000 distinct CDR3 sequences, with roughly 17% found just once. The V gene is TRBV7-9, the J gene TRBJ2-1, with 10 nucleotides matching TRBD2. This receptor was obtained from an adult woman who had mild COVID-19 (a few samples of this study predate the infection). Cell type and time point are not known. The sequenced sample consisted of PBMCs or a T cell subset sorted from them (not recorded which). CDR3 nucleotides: TGTGCCAGCAGCCCCGGACTAGCGGCCGCCAATGAGCAGTTCTTC. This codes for CASSPGLAAANEQFF.